Listed below are T cell receptor beta chains from one sample, sequenced in a study of cytomegalovirus exposure and HLA in healthy donors. This table comes from immunoSEQ multiplex PCR, and its TCRdb copy is limited to in-frame clones, with some not included. This table has about 98,000 clones, approximately 77% appearing once. The sequencing sample was made of PBMCs. These receptors all come from a male donor in good health and CMV-seropositive. Each CDR3 is given with its conserved first and last residue. Clone size is given for some rows only: seen once, a few or many times, or a class if the clone is expanded.

j_call clone_size v_call cdr3_aa
TRBJ1-1 NA TRBV19 CASSIPGSVTEAFF
TRBJ1-2 NA TRBV7-9 CASSPSEDRNYGYTF
TRBJ2-3 NA TRBV11-2 CASSFLGVTDTQYF
TRBJ2-7 NA TRBV7-3 CASSPADSSYEQYF
TRBJ1-6 NA TRBV7-8 CASSIGTTAVNSPLHF
TRBJ1-2 NA TRBV19 CASSLGQGLHPNYGYTF
TRBJ2-6 NA TRBV4-2 CASSQYGGFGANVLTF
TRBJ1-6 NA TRBV5-8 CASSITQGVIQNSPLHF
TRBJ2-3 NA TRBV27 CASSFTTGDTQYF
TRBJ1-1 NA TRBV9 CASSSGQGNTEAFF
TRBJ2-5 NA TRBV7-2 CASSFGVRSGRAAETQYF
TRBJ1-2 once TRBV19 CASTPTLFRGDGYTF
TRBJ2-2 few TRBV28 CASSPENTWTGELFF
TRBJ2-7 NA TRBV6-6 CASRALAGAYEQYF
TRBJ1-4 once TRBV7-2 CASSLVGQGGWANEKLFF
TRBJ2-5 NA TRBV27 CASSFASWETQYF
TRBJ2-7 NA TRBV27 CASTSSSYEQYF
TRBJ2-2 NA TRBV7-3 CASSSRTGANTGELFF
TRBJ1-1 once TRBV19 CASSIVGGDTEAFF
TRBJ1-2 NA TRBV7-3 CASSSDRDRVLTF
TRBJ2-1 NA TRBV21-1 CASSKSPSGRVHDNEQFF
TRBJ2-3 NA TRBV5-4 CASSWDRGDTQYF
TRBJ2-1 NA TRBV25-1 CASSEYKSYSYNEQFF
TRBJ1-5 NA TRBV5-5 CASSRGFGNQPQHF
TRBJ1-3 NA TRBV9 CASSVEGVGIGVGNTIYF
TRBJ1-6 NA TRBV5-6 CASSLRVSGNSPLHF
TRBJ2-1 NA TRBV9 CASSPQQRASTYNEQFF